Presented here are 3 T cell receptor beta chains from one specimen sequenced in a study of T cell responses to AZD1222 COVID-19 vaccine. Profiled with immunoSEQ multiplex PCR; TCRdb holds only in-frame clones, not every one. The table lists 140,000 or so clones, roughly 93% of them singletons. This specimen was peripheral blood, taken 28 days after the second AZD1222 dose. The receptor source for this set is an adult who received the AZD1222 COVID-19 vaccine.

V usage is TRBV5-1 and J usage is TRBJ1-2, with 12 bases aligning to TRBD1. Per germline, CDR1 SGHRS and CDR2 YFSETQ. The J segment lost 4 bases and the V segment lost 4 bases, leaving 5 bases of the junction unmatched. The CDR3 loop spans 15 amino acids. The CDR3 region has the DNA TGCGCCAGCAGCCCATTGGGACAGGGGGCCTATGGCTACACCTTC. Translating it yields CASSPLGQGAYGYTF.

This chain links TRBV9 with TRBJ2-5, with TRBD1 matching 9 bases. The junction had 5 bases not matched to a gene; V was cut back by 3 bases and J by 2 bases. CDR1 is SGDLS, CDR2 YYNGEE, per germline. The CDR3 totals 15 residues. This CDR3 is CASSARDREQETQYF. The CDR3 DNA is TGTGCCAGCAGCGCCCGGGACAGGGAACAAGAGACCCAGTACTTC.

V and J are TRBV11-2 and TRBJ1-6; TRBD1 might be the D (6 bases). This CDR3 is 16 amino acids long. CDR1 SGHAT and CDR2 FQNNGV come from the germline V gene. V was shortened by 6 bases and J by 4 bases, with 16 bases between the two germline ends. CDR3: CASRRGSMRYNSPLHF. In DNA, the CDR3 is TGTGCCAGCAGGAGGGGGAGTATGCGGTATAATTCACCCCTCCACTTT.